This T cell receptor (beta chain) was observed in a study of T-cell reconstitution after alpha-beta-depleted transplantation in children. Germline V lookup: CDR1 SGDLS, CDR2 YYNGEE. The CDR3 is 17 amino acids. With 0 bases removed from V and 0 bases from J, the gap between germline ends came to 12 bases. The authors prepared the TCRbeta library with unique molecular identifiers. TCRdb itself ran the PCR reads through MiXCR, one entry per CDR3 protein. Of about 690,000 distinct CDR3 sequences in the sample, about 15% were seen once. This clonotype turned up a few times. The chain joins TRBV9 to TRBJ2-2, with D tentatively TRBD2 (7 bases). This sequence originates from a human donor who donated a stem cell graft to a child with acute myeloid leukemia. The starting material was PBMCs from the stem cell graft donor, obtained from the stem cell graft. This CDR3 is CASSVGEGVANTGELFF. The CDR3 bases are TGTGCCAGCAGCGTAGGGGAGGGGGTAGCGAACACCGGGGAGCTGTTTTTT.